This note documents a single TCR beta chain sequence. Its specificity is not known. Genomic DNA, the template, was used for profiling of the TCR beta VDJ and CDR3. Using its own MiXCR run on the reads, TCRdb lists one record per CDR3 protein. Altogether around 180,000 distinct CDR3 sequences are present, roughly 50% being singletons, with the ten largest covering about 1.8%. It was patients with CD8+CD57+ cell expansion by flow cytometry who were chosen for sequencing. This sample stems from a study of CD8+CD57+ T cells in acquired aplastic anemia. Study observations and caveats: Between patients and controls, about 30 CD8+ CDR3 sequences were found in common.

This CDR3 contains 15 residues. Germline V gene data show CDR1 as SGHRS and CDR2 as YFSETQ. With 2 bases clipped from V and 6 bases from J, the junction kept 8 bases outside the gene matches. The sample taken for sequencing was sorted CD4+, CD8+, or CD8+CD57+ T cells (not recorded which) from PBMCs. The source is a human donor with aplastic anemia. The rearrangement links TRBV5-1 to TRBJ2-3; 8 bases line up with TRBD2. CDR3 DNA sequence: TGCGCCAGCAGCTTCGAATTAGCGGGGAGGGATACGCAGTATTTT. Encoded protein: CASSFELAGRDTQYF.